The rows below give T cell receptor beta chains drawn from one sample of a study of blood T cell repertoires in COVID-19. Here immunoSEQ multiplex PCR was the method, and the copy in TCRdb shows in-frame clones only, minus some. The table lists about 480,000 clones, around 88% of them singletons. The sequenced sample was peripheral blood. The source is a woman in her forties or fifties with COVID-19, enrolled during active disease. CDR3s include the opening cysteine and the closing phenylalanine or tryptophan. A D gene is named only where the DNA matches it firmly. Size values are once, few and many counts, or a class for expanded clones, and some rows have none.

TGTGCCAGCAGCCAAGATGCGCGGGGGTACAATGAGCAGTTCTTC,CASSQDARGYNEQFF,TRBJ2-1,NA,TRBD2,TRBV3-1/TRBV3-2
TGTGCCAGCAGCCAGCTACTAGCGGGGGGCTCCTACGAGCAGTACTTC,CASSQLLAGGSYEQYF,TRBJ2-7,NA,TRBD2,TRBV4-2
TGCAGCGTTTCAGGGGTCTCCTCCGAGCAGTACTTC,CSVSGVSSEQYF,TRBJ2-7,NA,NA,TRBV29-1
TGTGCCAGCAGCTTGGGCCACATGGATGGCTACACCTTC,CASSLGHMDGYTF,TRBJ1-2,once,NA,TRBV5-6
TGTGCCAGCAGCGAGGGACTAGACGAGCAGTTCTTC,CASSEGLDEQFF,TRBJ2-1,NA,TRBD2,TRBV5-6
TGTGCCAGCAGTGTCAGACAGGGGGCATCGAACACCGGGGAGCTGTTTTTT,CASSVRQGASNTGELFF,TRBJ2-2,once,TRBD1,TRBV6-1
TGTGCCAGCAGCTTTGGCCGGACAGGGGGGAACACTGAAGCTTTCTTT,CASSFGRTGGNTEAFF,TRBJ1-1,NA,TRBD1,TRBV5-4
TGTGCCAGCTCACCGCAAGAGGTCGACGAGCAGTACTTC,CASSPQEVDEQYF,TRBJ2-7,NA,NA,TRBV18
TGTGCCAGTAGTCTCCCGGGACAGGGGGGCTCACCCCTCCACTTT,CASSLPGQGGSPLHF,TRBJ1-6,NA,TRBD1,TRBV19
TGTGCCAGCAGACGGGCGGGGGGGCCGGAGAATGAGCAGTTCTTC,CASRRAGGPENEQFF,TRBJ2-1,NA,TRBD2,TRBV6-6
TGTGCCAGTAGTATGTACTCAGGGGGCCCAGAGACCCAGTACTTC,CASSMYSGGPETQYF,TRBJ2-5,once,TRBD1,TRBV19
TGTGCCAGCAGCTTAAGGTCGCAGGCCTCTGGAAACACCATATATTTT,CASSLRSQASGNTIYF,TRBJ1-3,NA,NA,TRBV7-2
TGTGCCAGCAGCCCCGGGGACACCTTCACCGGGGAGCTGTTTTTT,CASSPGDTFTGELFF,TRBJ2-2,NA,NA,TRBV7-9
TGTGCCAGCAGCTTGGTAGCGGGGGGAAATACGCAGTATTTT,CASSLVAGGNTQYF,TRBJ2-3,NA,TRBD2,TRBV5-4
TGTGCCAGCAGCGGACGGAAGCGGTCTGGAAACACCATATATTTT,CASSGRKRSGNTIYF,TRBJ1-3,NA,NA,TRBV7-2
TGTGCCAGCAGAGCTACAGGGGGCAGAAATGAAAAACTGTTTTTT,CASRATGGRNEKLFF,TRBJ1-4,NA,TRBD1,TRBV6-5
TGTGCCAGCAGTCCTGTGAGGCCCCCTTCTGGGGCCAACGTCCTGACTTTC,CASSPVRPPSGANVLTF,TRBJ2-6,NA,NA,TRBV27
TGTGCCTCAGGGACGGGGGATAATTCACCCCTCCACTTT,CASGTGDNSPLHF,TRBJ1-6,NA,NA,TRBV30
TGTGCCAGCAGTGAGGGGGGGACCGGCACAGATACGCAGTATTTT,CASSEGGTGTDTQYF,TRBJ2-3,NA,TRBD2,TRBV6-4
TGTGCCAGCAGGGCCAGGGGTTCTGGAAACACCATATATTTT,CASRARGSGNTIYF,TRBJ1-3,NA,NA,TRBV6-5